The present entry profiles one TCR beta chain with its context. The antigen remains unidentified. The CDR3 length is 14 residues. Germline V lookup: CDR1 GTSNPN, CDR2 SVGIG (reference sequence). Deletions cut 0 bases from V and 5 bases from J, with 10 bases between. Profiled with immunoSEQ multiplex PCR; TCRdb holds only in-frame clones, not every one. The sample has under 150,000 clones, around 93% seen once. This record comes from a study of T cell responses to AZD1222 COVID-19 vaccine. For the study at large: Second-dose recipients at about 4 or about 12 weeks were treated as one pooled group.

Study-wide findings and caveats: White British people made up most donors, females outnumbered males, and clonal diversity was possibly underestimated. Recipients of two AZD1222 doses showed rising Spike-specific TCR breadth and depth. Among vaccine-associated CD4 TCRs, coverage spanned spike, with dominance at 160-218 and 743-854.

This receptor was identified in an adult in good health. This specimen consisted of peripheral blood, obtained on day 0 of AZD1222 vaccination. This sequence joins TRBV30 and TRBJ1-4, with D possibly being TRBD1 (5 bases). The CDR3 reads CAWSVGDGNEKLFF. DNA for the CDR3: TGTGCCTGGAGTGTGGGGGACGGGAATGAAAAACTGTTTTTT.